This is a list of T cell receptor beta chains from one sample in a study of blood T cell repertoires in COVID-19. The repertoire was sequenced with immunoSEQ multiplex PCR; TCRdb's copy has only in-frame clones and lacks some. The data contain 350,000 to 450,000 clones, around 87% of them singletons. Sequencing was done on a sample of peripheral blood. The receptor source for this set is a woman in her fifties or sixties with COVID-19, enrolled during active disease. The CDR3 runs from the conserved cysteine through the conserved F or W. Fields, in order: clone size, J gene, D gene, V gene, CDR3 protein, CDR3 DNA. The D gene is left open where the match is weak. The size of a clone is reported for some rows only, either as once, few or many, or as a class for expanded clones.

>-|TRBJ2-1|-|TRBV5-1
CASSPFRGYNEQFF
TGCGCCAGCAGCCCCTTCCGGGGGTACAATGAGCAGTTCTTC
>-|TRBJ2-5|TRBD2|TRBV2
CASKSSGAYIAAQYF
TGTGCCAGCAAGTCCAGCGGGGCCTACATTGCGGCCCAGTACTTC
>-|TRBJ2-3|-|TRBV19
CASSWQGTDTQYF
TGTGCCAGTAGTTGGCAGGGAACAGATACGCAGTATTTT
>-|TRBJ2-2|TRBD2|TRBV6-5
CATSGGAGTGELFF
TGTGCCACCAGCGGGGGGGCTGGCACCGGGGAGCTGTTTTTT
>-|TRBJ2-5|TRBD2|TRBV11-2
CASSLVGSGGRKETQYF
TGTGCCAGCAGCTTAGTCGGTAGCGGGGGGAGGAAGGAGACCCAGTACTTC
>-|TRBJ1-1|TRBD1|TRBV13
CASKPGSRGAFF
TGTGCCAGCAAACCGGGTTCCAGGGGGGCTTTCTTT
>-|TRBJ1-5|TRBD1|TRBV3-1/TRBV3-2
CASSQDVAGGQPQHF
TGTGCCAGCAGCCAAGATGTGGCAGGGGGCCAGCCCCAGCATTTT
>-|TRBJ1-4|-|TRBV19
CAVRTGTTNEKLFF
TGTGCCGTACGGACGGGGACAACTAATGAAAAACTGTTTTTT
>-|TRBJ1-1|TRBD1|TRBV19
CASRTVQGLNTEAFF
TGTGCCAGTAGAACAGTACAGGGGCTGAACACTGAAGCTTTCTTT
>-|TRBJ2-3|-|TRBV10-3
CAISPVSTDTQYF
TGTGCCATCAGTCCAGTTAGCACAGATACGCAGTATTTT
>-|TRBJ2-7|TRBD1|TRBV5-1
CASSLSGGKVNEQYF
TGCGCCAGCAGCTTGTCAGGGGGAAAGGTAAATGAGCAGTACTTC
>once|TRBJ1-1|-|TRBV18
CASSPRGGNTEAFF
TGTGCCAGCTCACCAAGGGGGGGCAACACTGAAGCTTTCTTT
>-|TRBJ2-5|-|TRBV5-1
CASSLAHSSETQYF
TGCGCCAGCAGCCTGGCCCATAGTTCAGAGACCCAGTACTTC
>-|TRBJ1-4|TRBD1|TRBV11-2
CASSQTDRGGGEKLFF
TGTGCCAGCAGCCAAACTGACAGGGGTGGAGGCGAAAAACTGTTTTTT
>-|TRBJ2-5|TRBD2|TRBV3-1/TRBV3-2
CASSQDSLAGGRGETQYF
TGTGCCAGCAGCCAAGATTCCCTAGCGGGGGGTAGAGGGGAGACCCAGTACTTC
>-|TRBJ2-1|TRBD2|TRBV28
CASSSTQLAGGPEQFF
TGTGCCAGCAGTTCCACCCAGCTAGCGGGGGGGCCGGAGCAGTTCTTC
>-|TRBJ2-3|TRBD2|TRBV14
CASSHGLVLFTDTQYF
TGTGCCAGCAGCCACGGACTAGTTCTTTTCACAGATACGCAGTATTTT
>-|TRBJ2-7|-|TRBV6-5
CASSYRIGAYEQYF
TGTGCCAGCAGTTATCGGATAGGAGCCTACGAGCAGTACTTC
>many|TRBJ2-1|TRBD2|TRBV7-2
CASSPAAGGGHEQFF
TGTGCCAGCAGCCCTGCCGCGGGGGGAGGCCATGAGCAGTTCTTC
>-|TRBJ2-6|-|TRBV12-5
CASEGRPGGGGANVLTF
TGTGCTAGTGAAGGCCGTCCGGGGGGCGGTGGGGCCAACGTCCTGACTTTC
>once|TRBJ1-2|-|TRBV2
CASSERTGANYGYTF
TGTGCCAGCAGTGAAAGAACAGGAGCTAACTATGGCTACACCTTC
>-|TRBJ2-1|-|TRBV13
CASTPRGGSYNEQFF
TGTGCCAGCACCCCGAGGGGAGGCTCCTACAATGAGCAGTTCTTC
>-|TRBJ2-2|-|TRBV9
CASSVQTVTGELFF
TGTGCCAGCAGCGTCCAGACAGTTACCGGGGAGCTGTTTTTT
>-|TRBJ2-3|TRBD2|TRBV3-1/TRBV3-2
CASSQITGGHVDTQYF
TGTGCCAGCAGCCAGATAACGGGGGGGCATGTAGATACGCAGTATTTT
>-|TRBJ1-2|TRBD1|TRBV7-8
CASSQGQGPNYGYTF
TGTGCCAGCAGCCAGGGACAGGGGCCTAACTATGGCTACACCTTC
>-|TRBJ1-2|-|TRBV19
CASSPGQGGGYTF
TGTGCCAGTAGTCCAGGGCAGGGAGGCGGCTACACCTTC
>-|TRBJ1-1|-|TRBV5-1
CASSLGAGSNTEAFF
TGCGCCAGCAGCTTGGGGGCAGGCAGTAACACTGAAGCTTTCTTT
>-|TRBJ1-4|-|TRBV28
CASSLGGISEKLFF
TGTGCCAGCAGTTTAGGGGGGATAAGTGAAAAACTGTTTTTT
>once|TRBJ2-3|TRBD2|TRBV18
CASSPPGLAGYTQYF
TGTGCCAGCTCACCCCCCGGACTAGCGGGGTATACGCAGTATTTT
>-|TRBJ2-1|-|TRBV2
CATLREDGNEQFF
TGTGCCACTCTTAGGGAGGATGGGAATGAGCAGTTCTTC
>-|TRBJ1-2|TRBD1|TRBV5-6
CASSLRGLGYGYTF
TGTGCCAGCAGCCTAAGGGGGCTTGGCTATGGCTACACCTTC
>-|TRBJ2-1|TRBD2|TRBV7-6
CASSYRRPLDSGSSYNEQFF
TGTGCCAGCAGCTACCGCCGCCCTCTTGACAGCGGGAGCTCCTACAATGAGCAGTTCTTC
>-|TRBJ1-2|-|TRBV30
CAWSRDYGYTF
TGTGCCTGGAGTCGTGACTATGGCTACACCTTC
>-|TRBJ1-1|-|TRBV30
CAWSVQVNTEAFF
TGTGCCTGGAGTGTACAGGTGAACACTGAAGCTTTCTTT
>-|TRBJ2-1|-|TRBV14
CASKRSGYNEQFF
TGTGCCAGCAAAAGGTCAGGCTACAATGAGCAGTTCTTC
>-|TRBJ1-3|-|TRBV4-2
CASSPSPFSGNTIYF
TGTGCCAGCAGCCCCTCCCCTTTCTCTGGAAACACCATATATTTT
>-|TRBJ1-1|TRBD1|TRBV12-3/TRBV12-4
CASAYRGNTEAFF
TGTGCCAGCGCCTACAGGGGGAACACTGAAGCTTTCTTT
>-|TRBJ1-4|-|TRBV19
CASSIGLKRTNEKLFF
TGTGCCAGTAGTATAGGTTTAAAACGGACTAATGAAAAACTGTTTTTT
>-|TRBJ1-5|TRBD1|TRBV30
CAWSRGGAGNNQPQHF
TGTGCCTGGAGTAGAGGGGGCGCGGGTAACAATCAGCCCCAGCATTTT
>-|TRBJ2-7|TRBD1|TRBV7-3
CASSLASGTGVYEQYF
TGTGCCAGCAGCTTAGCCTCCGGGACAGGAGTTTACGAGCAGTACTTC
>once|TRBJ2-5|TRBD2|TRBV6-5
CASSKRGELETQYF
TGTGCCAGCAGTAAGCGGGGGGAGTTGGAGACCCAGTACTTC
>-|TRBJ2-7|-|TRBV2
CASSEAHRGEQYF
TGTGCCAGCTCGGAAGCCCATCGGGGCGAGCAGTACTTC
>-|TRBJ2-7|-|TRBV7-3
CASSLEESYEQYF
TGTGCCAGCAGCTTAGAGGAGTCCTACGAGCAGTACTTC
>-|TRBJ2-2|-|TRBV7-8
CASSLLPIGANTGELFF
TGTGCCAGCAGCTTATTACCCATAGGGGCGAACACCGGGGAGCTGTTTTTT
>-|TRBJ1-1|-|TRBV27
CASSSLQGTNTEAFF
TGTGCCAGCAGTTCCCTCCAGGGAACGAACACTGAAGCTTTCTTT
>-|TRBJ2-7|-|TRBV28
CASSQLSYEQYF
TGTGCCAGCAGCCAACTGTCCTACGAGCAGTACTTC
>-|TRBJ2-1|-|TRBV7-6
CASSFDSYNEQFF
TGTGCCAGCAGCTTCGACAGCTACAATGAGCAGTTCTTC
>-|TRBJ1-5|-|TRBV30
CAWTKGSLSGNQPQHF
TGTGCCTGGACAAAAGGATCACTAAGTGGCAATCAGCCCCAGCATTTT
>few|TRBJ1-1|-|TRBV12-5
CASGPGRGIGNTEAFF
TGTGCTAGTGGCCCGGGGCGGGGGATAGGGAACACTGAAGCTTTCTTT
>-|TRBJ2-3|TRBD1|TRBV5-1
CASSPGGQADTQYF
TGCGCCAGCAGCCCAGGGGGTCAGGCAGATACGCAGTATTTT
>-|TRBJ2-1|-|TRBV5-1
CASSLAVLSGNEQFF
TGCGCCAGCAGCTTGGCAGTCCTTTCGGGCAATGAGCAGTTCTTC
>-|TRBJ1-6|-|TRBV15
CATSRKVQELSNNSPLHF
TGTGCCACCAGCAGGAAGGTACAGGAGCTCTCCAATAATTCACCCCTCCACTTT